The sequence of this T cell receptor beta chain was determined in a study of OX40 agonist ivuxolimab in advanced cancers. Broader study findings: Among the least clonally expanded were partial responders at 0.1-3.0 mg/kg.

The V gene's germline CDR1 is SNHLY and CDR2 FYNNEI. This CDR3 has 15 residues. V gave up 5 bases and J gave up 8 bases; unmatched junction bases: 11. This clone was detected once. Its antigen is not known. The protocol was immunoSEQ multiplex PCR, while the TCRdb copy is restricted to in-frame clones and leaves out a portion. The profile shows over 50,000 clones, over 80% of them singletons. J is TRBJ2-4 and V is TRBV2, with 8 bases matching TRBD1. The receptor's source is an adult with an advanced solid tumor such as melanoma, head and neck, liver or kidney cancer. Sequenced material: CD4+ or CD8+ T cells sorted from blood, taken in a trial of the OX40 agonist ivuxolimab. In DNA, the CDR3 is TGTGCCAGCAGTAACCAAAGGACAGGGTGGGACATTCAGTACTTC. This encodes CASSNQRTGWDIQYF. Full variable domain (rest looked up from reference TRBV2 and TRBJ2-4): EPEVTQTPSHQVTQMGQEVILRCVPISNHLYFYWYRQILGQKVEFLVSFYNNEISEKSEIFDDQFSVERPDGSNFTLKIRSTKLEDSAMYFCASSNQRTGWDIQYFGAGTRLSVL.